Listed below are T cell receptor beta chains from one sample, sequenced in a study of shared clonotypes between healthy human individuals. Here immunoSEQ multiplex PCR was the method, and the copy in TCRdb shows in-frame clones only, minus some. The profile shows about 1.1 million clones, around 78% of them singletons. The sequencing input was memory CD4+ T cells from PBMCs. These receptors came from a man younger than 35 in good health. Some clones in this sample may be carry-over from other donors' samples. The CDR3 runs from the conserved cysteine through the conserved F or W. Fields, in order: CDR3 length, V gene, clone size, D gene, J gene, CDR3 protein, CDR3 DNA. The D gene is left open where the match is weak. Some rows have no size entry. The others give once, few or many, or a class for an expanded clone.

14	TRBV25-1	.	.	TRBJ1-2	CASSAWDTNYGYTF	TGTGCCAGCAGTGCCTGGGACACTAACTATGGCTACACCTTC
15	TRBV7-2	.	.	TRBJ2-5	CASSLEASAPATQYF	TGTGCCAGCAGCTTAGAGGCAAGCGCCCCGGCGACCCAGTACTTC
10	TRBV29-1	.	.	TRBJ2-3	CSVAVDTQYF	TGCAGCGTTGCAGTCGATACGCAGTATTTT
15	TRBV13	.	TRBD1	TRBJ1-2	CASSIRQGGSYGYTF	TGTGCCAGCAGCATACGACAGGGAGGATCCTATGGCTACACCTTC
13	TRBV7-9	.	.	TRBJ1-1	CASSSYGGTEAFF	TGTGCCAGCAGCTCCTACGGGGGAACTGAAGCTTTCTTT
15	TRBV7-2	.	TRBD1	TRBJ2-3	CASSFRQGLTDTQYF	TGTGCCAGCAGCTTTAGACAGGGGCTCACAGATACGCAGTATTTT
20	TRBV27	.	.	TRBJ2-2	CASSLSGDLDLLSNTGELFF	TGTGCCAGCAGTTTATCCGGGGATTTGGATCTCCTCTCGAACACCGGGGAGCTGTTTTTT
14	TRBV2	few	TRBD1	TRBJ1-1	CASSGQGVYTEAFF	TGTGCCAGCAGTGGACAGGGGGTTTACACTGAAGCTTTCTTT
15	TRBV9	.	TRBD1	TRBJ2-7	CASSEGTEAFYEQYF	TGTGCCAGCAGCGAGGGGACAGAGGCCTTCTACGAGCAGTACTTC
15	TRBV19	once	.	TRBJ2-5	CASSPGQLYQETQYF	TGTGCCAGTAGCCCGGGACAATTGTACCAAGAGACCCAGTACTTC
16	TRBV7-2	once	.	TRBJ2-2	CASSLLGPTNTGELFF	TGTGCCAGCAGCTTACTTGGCCCGACGAACACCGGGGAGCTGTTTTTT
16	TRBV7-8	.	TRBD1	TRBJ1-5	CASSPGTAYSNQPQHF	TGTGCCAGCAGCCCGGGGACAGCTTATAGCAATCAGCCCCAGCATTTT
16	TRBV10-3	.	.	TRBJ1-1	CAISGGGGAGNTEAFF	TGTGCCATCAGCGGTGGTGGGGGGGCAGGGAACACTGAAGCTTTCTTT
13	TRBV19	.	TRBD1	TRBJ1-2	CASSQQDRVGYTF	TGTGCCAGTAGTCAACAGGACAGGGTCGGCTACACCTTC
10	TRBV20-1	.	.	TRBJ2-7	CSAYSYEQYF	TGCAGTGCCTACAGCTACGAGCAGTACTTC
15	TRBV28	few	.	TRBJ1-2	CASSTTRQPYYGYTF	TGTGCCAGCAGTACGACCCGACAGCCTTACTATGGCTACACCTTC
14	TRBV5-1	.	.	TRBJ2-3	CASSLNSVADTQYF	TGCGCCAGCAGCTTGAACAGCGTCGCAGATACGCAGTATTTT
21	TRBV9	.	.	TRBJ2-3	CASSVGLMRGPRRISTDTQYF	TGTGCCAGCAGCGTTGGGCTGATGAGGGGCCCCCGAAGGATAAGTACAGATACGCAGTATTTT
14	TRBV5-1	.	.	TRBJ1-4	CASSEGRVNEKLFF	TGCGCCAGCAGCGAAGGACGGGTTAATGAAAAACTGTTTTTT
14	TRBV18	few	.	TRBJ1-5	CASSQGRNNQPQHF	TGTGCCAGCTCACAGGGGCGGAACAATCAGCCCCAGCATTTT